This T cell receptor (beta chain) was recorded in a study of blood T cell repertoires in COVID-19. As for the study in general: Whether acute or convalescent, the COVID-19 samples came from the United States, Italy and Spain.

The CDR3 runs 13 residues. Germline V gene sequence: CDR1 LNHDA, CDR2 SQIVND (reference sequence). Deletions cut 3 bases from V and 2 bases from J, with 2 bases between. Original processing methods: Reference gene primer amplification yielded estimated nucleated cell counts. Repertoires were generated with immunoSEQ multiplex PCR, while TCRdb's copy carries only in-frame clones and drops some. V and J calls and clone size follow that table, whereas D and trimming were derived from the DNA. The data contain about 260,000 clones, roughly 86% of them singletons. The sequence was obtained from a human donor in a cohort sampled during active COVID-19. The chain couples TRBV19 to TRBJ2-6, with D hard to call. Sequenced material: peripheral blood. The CDR3 reads CASSITGANVLTF. The CDR3 DNA reads as TGTGCCAGTAGTATCACTGGGGCCAACGTCCTGACTTTC.